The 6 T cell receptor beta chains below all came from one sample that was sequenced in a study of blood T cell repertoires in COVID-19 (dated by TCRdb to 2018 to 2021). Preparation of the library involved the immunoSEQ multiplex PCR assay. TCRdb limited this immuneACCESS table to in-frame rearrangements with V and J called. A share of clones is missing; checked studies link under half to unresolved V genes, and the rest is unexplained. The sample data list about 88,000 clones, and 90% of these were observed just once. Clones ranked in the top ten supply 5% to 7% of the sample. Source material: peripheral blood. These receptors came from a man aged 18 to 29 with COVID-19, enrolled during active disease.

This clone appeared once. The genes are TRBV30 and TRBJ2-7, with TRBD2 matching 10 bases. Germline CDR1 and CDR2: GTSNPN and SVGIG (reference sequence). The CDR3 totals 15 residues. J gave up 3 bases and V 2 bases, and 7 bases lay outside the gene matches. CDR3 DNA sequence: TGTGCCTGGAGTCCCCAGAGGACTAGCGGCTACGAGCAGTACTTC. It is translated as CAWSPQRTSGYEQYF.

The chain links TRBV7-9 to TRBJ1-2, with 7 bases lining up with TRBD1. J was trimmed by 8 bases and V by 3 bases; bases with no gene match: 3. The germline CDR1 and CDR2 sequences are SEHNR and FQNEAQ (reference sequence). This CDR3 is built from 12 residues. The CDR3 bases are TGTGCCAGCAGCTTTAGGGGGCAGGGCTACACCTTC. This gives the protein CASSFRGQGYTF.

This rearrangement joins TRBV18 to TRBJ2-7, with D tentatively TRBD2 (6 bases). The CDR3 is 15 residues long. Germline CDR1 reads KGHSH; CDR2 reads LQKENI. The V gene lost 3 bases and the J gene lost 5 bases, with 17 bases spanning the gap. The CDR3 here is CASSPAGTVPNEQYF. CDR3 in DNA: TGTGCCAGCTCACCCGCCGGGACTGTTCCCAACGAGCAGTACTTC.

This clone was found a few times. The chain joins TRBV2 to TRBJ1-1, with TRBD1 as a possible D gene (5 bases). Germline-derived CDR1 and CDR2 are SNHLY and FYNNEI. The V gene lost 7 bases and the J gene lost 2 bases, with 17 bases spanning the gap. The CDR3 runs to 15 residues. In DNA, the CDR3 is TGTGCCAGCACTCCCAGGGCGGCCCGAAACACTGAAGCTTTCTTT. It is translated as CASTPRAARNTEAFF.

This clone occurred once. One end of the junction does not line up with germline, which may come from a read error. CDR3 nucleotide sequence: TGTGCCAGCAGTCGGCGCGGGACAGATAATGAAAAACTGCTTTTT. Translated: CASSRRGTDNEKLLF. The genes are TRBV28 and TRBJ1-4, with TRBD1 matching 7 bases. The CDR3 sequence is 15 residues long. Germline loops: CDR1 MDHEN, CDR2 SYDVKM.

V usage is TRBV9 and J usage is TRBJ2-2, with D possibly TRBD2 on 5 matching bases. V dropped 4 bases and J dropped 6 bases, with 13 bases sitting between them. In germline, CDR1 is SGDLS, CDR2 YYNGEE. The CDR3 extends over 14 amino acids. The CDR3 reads CASSPPVGAGELFF. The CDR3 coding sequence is TGTGCCAGCAGCCCCCCCGTCGGGGCCGGGGAGCTGTTTTTT.